Shown below are 10 T cell receptor beta chains from a single sample sequenced in a study of vaccination and CD4 T cells after COVID-19. No antigens are known for them. Treatment defined: roughly 10-day PBMC culture with coronavirus spike peptide pools or control peptides (ViraFEST assay). Cultured CD4+ T cell DNA was sequenced using the Oncomine TCR Beta short-read assay. TCRdb used MiXCR to reprocess the PCR reads, holding one entry per CDR3 protein. The sample has about 20,000 distinct CDR3 sequences; approximately 40% are singletons. The sample consisted of CD4+ T cells from blood, cultured in vitro, taken before SARS-CoV-2 vaccination. Receptors originate from a human donor who received a COVID-19 vaccine.

There are a few counts of this clonotype. The J gene is TRBJ2-1, the V gene TRBV23-1, with 7 bases fitting TRBD2. TRBV23-1 is given ORF status, its function remaining uncertain. This CDR3 comprises 18 residues. The junction had 18 bases not matched to a gene; V was cut back by 6 bases and J by 4 bases. CDR3 DNA: TGCGCCAGCAGCCACCCGGAGCAGGGAGGGAAGGGGTACAATGAGCAGTTCTTC. As protein: CASSHPEQGGKGYNEQFF.

The chain couples TRBV5-4 to TRBJ2-5; D gene uncertain. Germline-derived CDR1 and CDR2 are SGHNT and YYREEE (reference sequence). V dropped 4 bases and J dropped 1 base, with 14 bases sitting between them. The CDR3 loop spans 15 amino acids. The CDR3 DNA reads as TGTGCCAGCAGCCCCCGCCTTCGAGCCCAAGAGACCCAGTACTTC. As protein: CASSPRLRAQETQYF.

The DNA for the CDR3 is TGCAGCGTTGTAGTAGGACAGGGAGGTTTTGAAGCTTTCTTT. This gives the protein CSVVVGQGGFEAFF. The chain is built from TRBV29-1 and TRBJ1-1; TRBD1 matches 8 bases. The germline gives CDR1 SQVTM, CDR2 ANQGSEA. V shed 4 bases and J 7 bases; nucleotides not matched to a gene: 11. This CDR3 has 14 residues.

The rearrangement uses TRBV7-2 and TRBJ2-5; 8 nucleotides line up with TRBD1. This CDR3 spans 15 amino acids. Losses at the gene ends were 5 bases for V and 5 bases for J; bases not matched to a gene: 10. Germline V gene lookup returns CDR1 SGHTA and CDR2 FQGNSA. In DNA form, the CDR3 reads TGTGCCAGCAGCACCCGGACAGGGATTACGGAGACCCAGTACTTC. As protein: CASSTRTGITETQYF.

This clonotype was counted only a few times. This chain connects TRBV6-2 or TRBV6-3 to TRBJ2-7; D unclear. The ends were cut back, 6 bases at V and 7 bases at J, with 16 bases in the middle. Germline values: CDR1 MNHEY, CDR2 SVGEGT. The CDR3 sequence is 13 residues long. CDR3 nucleotides: TGTGCCAGCAGCAAACCGTCGTCAAGGGAGCAGTACTTC. It yields the protein CASSKPSSREQYF.

This clonotype was counted between two and nine times. J is TRBJ2-3 and V is TRBV6-1; 10 bases are a match to TRBD1. Germline V CDR1 and CDR2: MNHNS, SASEGT. The length of the CDR3 is 15 residues. V was clipped by 6 bases and J by 4 bases; unmatched bases: 7. This chain's CDR3 is CASSADRGFSDTQYF. The CDR3 DNA reads as TGTGCCAGCAGCGCGGACAGGGGGTTTTCAGATACGCAGTATTTT.

V and J are TRBV6-1 and TRBJ2-3, with 7 bases identical to TRBD1. There are 13 residues in the CDR3. The ends lost 6 bases at V and 3 bases at J; junction bases unmatched: 3. In germline, CDR1 is MNHNS, CDR2 SASEGT. CDR3: CASRIQGTDTQYF. The CDR3, as DNA: TGTGCCAGCAGAATACAGGGGACAGATACGCAGTATTTT.

The CDR3 nucleotides read TGTGCCAGCAGTGAACACAGGGTTTCCTACGAGCAGTACTTC. Translating it yields CASSEHRVSYEQYF. This rearrangement joins TRBV6-1 to TRBJ2-7, with a possible D match to TRBD1 (6 bases). Germline-derived CDR1 and CDR2 are MNHNS and SASEGT. The CDR3 contains 14 residues. The ends were cut back, 2 bases at V and 1 base at J, with 9 bases in the middle.

The CDR3 is CASSSTNQPQHF. CDR3 nucleotides: TGCGCCAGCAGCTCGACAAATCAGCCCCAGCATTTT. The chain employs TRBV5-1 and TRBJ1-5; no definite D call. The CDR3 loop spans 12 amino acids. The V end was cut by 3 bases, the J end by 4 bases, with 5 bases between. Germline values: CDR1 SGHRS, CDR2 YFSETQ.

This chain joins TRBV12-3 or TRBV12-4 and TRBJ1-5, with D possibly TRBD1 on 5 matching bases. V lost 5 bases and J lost 3, with 11 bases in between. This CDR3 comprises 14 residues. The DNA of the CDR3 is TGTGCCAGCAGTCATGACAGTTTCAATCAGCCCCAGCATTTT. Amino acids: CASSHDSFNQPQHF.